The entry that follows covers one T cell receptor beta chain sequence. This specimen belongs to a study of HIV-infected patients and healthy controls. Trimming stripped 5 bases from V and 5 bases from J, with 27 bases between. The CDR3 length is 19 residues. Germline CDR1 reads MDHEN; CDR2 reads SYDVKM. TCRdb reanalysed the 5' RACE reads using MiXCR and keeps one entry per CDR3 protein. The repertoire has roughly 70,000 distinct CDR3 sequences, around 17% of them found once; the top ten carry about 6%. The sequenced material came from CD4+ T cells from blood. The chain has TRBV28 and TRBJ1-4; no clear D. The receptor was isolated from a human donor in good health. CDR3: CASSDPRSAFGRQNEKLFF. DNA of the CDR3: TGTGCCAGCAGTGACCCGAGAAGTGCGTTCGGCAGGCAGAATGAAAAACTGTTTTTT.